This T cell receptor beta chain was recovered during a study of tumor and adjacent non-tumor tissue in lung cancer. Whole-study context: Patients comprised 12 adenocarcinoma, 2 squamous cell carcinoma and 1 small cell lung cancer.

This sample's RNA came from whole unsorted tissue. A modified ARM-PCR protocol with three rounds of nested PCR amplified TCRbeta. TCRdb re-called the multiplex PCR reads through MiXCR, storing one row per CDR3 protein. The sample holds around 210,000 distinct CDR3 sequences, around 71% seen once. Points on this clonotype: Its antigen is not identified.

The length of the CDR3 is 13 residues. The germline gives CDR1 DFQATT, CDR2 SNEGSKA (reference sequence). The V end lost 5 bases, the J end lost 4 bases, and 12 bases lay between the germline ends. Points from the study as a whole: Tumor repertoires had a smaller top 100 clone share than normal lung.

The TCR was taken from a man in his sixties with non-small cell lung cancer. The chain employs TRBV20-1 and TRBJ2-1, with TRBD2 as a possible D gene (6 bases). Sequencing was done on a sample of lung tumor tissue. This CDR3 reads CSAGRTTYNEQFF. The CDR3 bases are TGCAGTGCTGGAAGGACTACGTACAATGAGCAGTTCTTC.